What follows is one T cell receptor (beta chain) and its context. The record originates from a study of CD8+ T cells in alopecia areata. As for the study in general: Tofacitinib administration to treated patients was oral, at 5 to 10 mg twice daily.

cDNA serving as the sequencing template came from extracted, reverse transcribed RNA. Clones were read by immunoSEQ multiplex PCR, and TCRdb kept only the in-frame ones, dropping some. The sample contains about 260,000 clones, approximately 60% of which appear only once. The treatment was: oral pan-JAK inhibitor, 5-10 mg twice daily. Both peripheral blood and punch biopsies of lesional scalp skin were obtained from patients who had alopecia areata. The TCR sequence derives from a human donor with alopecia areata. Material: CD4+ T cells sorted from blood, obtained around week 53, from a patient treated with tofacitinib.

The CDR3, as DNA: TGTGCCAGTTGGACAGGGAGGGTTCAGAACATTCAGTACTTC. Protein: CASWTGRVQNIQYF. The J gene is TRBJ2-4, the V gene TRBV6-1; D possibly corresponds to TRBD1 (8 bases). The V end lost 9 bases, the J end lost 7 bases, and 19 bases lay between the germline ends. The length of the CDR3 is 14 residues. Germline loops: CDR1 MNHNS, CDR2 SASEGT.